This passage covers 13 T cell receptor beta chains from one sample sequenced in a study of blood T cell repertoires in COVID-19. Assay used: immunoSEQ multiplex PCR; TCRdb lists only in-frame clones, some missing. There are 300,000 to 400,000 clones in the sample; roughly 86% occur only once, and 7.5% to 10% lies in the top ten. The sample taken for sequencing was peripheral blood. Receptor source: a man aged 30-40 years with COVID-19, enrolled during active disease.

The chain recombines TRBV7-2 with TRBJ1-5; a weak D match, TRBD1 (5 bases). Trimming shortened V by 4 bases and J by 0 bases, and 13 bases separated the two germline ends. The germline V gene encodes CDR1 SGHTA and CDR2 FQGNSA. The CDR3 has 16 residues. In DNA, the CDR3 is TGTGCCAGCAGCTCCGGGGGGGATCCTAGCAATCAGCCCCAGCATTTT. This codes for CASSSGGDPSNQPQHF.

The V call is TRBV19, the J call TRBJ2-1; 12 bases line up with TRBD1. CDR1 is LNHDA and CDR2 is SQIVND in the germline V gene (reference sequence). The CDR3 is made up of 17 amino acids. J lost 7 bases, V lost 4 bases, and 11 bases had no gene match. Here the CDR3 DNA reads TGTGCCAGTAGTACGGGCGGGGACAGGGGGCCCAGGAATGAGCAGTTCTTC. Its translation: CASSTGGDRGPRNEQFF.

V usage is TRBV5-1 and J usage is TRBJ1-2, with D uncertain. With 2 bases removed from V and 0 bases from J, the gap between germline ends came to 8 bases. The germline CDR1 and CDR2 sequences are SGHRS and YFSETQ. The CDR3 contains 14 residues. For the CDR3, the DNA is TGCGCCAGCAGCTTTGACGGGGCTAACTATGGCTACACCTTC. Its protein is CASSFDGANYGYTF.

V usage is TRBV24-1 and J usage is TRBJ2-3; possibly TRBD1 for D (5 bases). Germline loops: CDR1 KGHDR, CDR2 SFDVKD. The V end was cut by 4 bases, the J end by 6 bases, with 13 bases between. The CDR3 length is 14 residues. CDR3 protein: CATSDATGSDTQYF. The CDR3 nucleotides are TGTGCCACCAGTGACGCAACAGGATCTGATACGCAGTATTTT.

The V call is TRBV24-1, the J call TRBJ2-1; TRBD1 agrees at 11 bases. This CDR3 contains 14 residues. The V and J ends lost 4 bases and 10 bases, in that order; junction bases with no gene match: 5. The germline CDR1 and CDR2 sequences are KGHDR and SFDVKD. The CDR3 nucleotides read TGTGCCACCAGTGAAGGACAGGGGGCGGACGAGCAGTTCTTC. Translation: CATSEGQGADEQFF.

For the CDR3, the DNA is TGTGCCAGCCAAAACACTGAAGCTTTCTTT. As protein: CASQNTEAFF. V gene TRBV12-3 or TRBV12-4 combines with J gene TRBJ1-1; D ambiguous. Between the trimmed V and J ends, which lost 8 bases and 2 bases, there was a span of 3 bases. CDR3 length equals 10 residues.

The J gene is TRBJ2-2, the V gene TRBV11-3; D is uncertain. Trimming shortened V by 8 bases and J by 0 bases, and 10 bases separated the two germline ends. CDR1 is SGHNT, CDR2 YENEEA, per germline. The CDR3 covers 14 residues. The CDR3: CASSFRANTGELFF. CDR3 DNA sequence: TGTGCCAGCTCTTTTCGGGCGAACACCGGGGAGCTGTTTTTT.

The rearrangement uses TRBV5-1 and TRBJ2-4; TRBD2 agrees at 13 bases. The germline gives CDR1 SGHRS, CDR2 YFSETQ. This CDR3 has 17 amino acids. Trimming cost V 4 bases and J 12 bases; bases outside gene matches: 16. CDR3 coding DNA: TGCGCCAGCAGCCCTATTCCGGGACTAGCGGGGAAGTTCGCTCAGTACTTC. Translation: CASSPIPGLAGKFAQYF.

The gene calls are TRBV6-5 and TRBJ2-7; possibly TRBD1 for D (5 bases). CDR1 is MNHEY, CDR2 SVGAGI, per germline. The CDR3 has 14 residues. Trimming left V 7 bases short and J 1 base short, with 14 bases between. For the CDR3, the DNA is TGTGCCAGCACCGATCCTGACAGTTCCTACGAGCAGTACTTC. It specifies CASTDPDSSYEQYF.

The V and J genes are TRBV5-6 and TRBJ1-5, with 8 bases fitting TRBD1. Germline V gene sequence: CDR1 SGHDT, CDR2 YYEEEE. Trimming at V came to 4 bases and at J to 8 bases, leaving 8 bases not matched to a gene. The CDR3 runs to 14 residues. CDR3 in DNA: TGTGCCAGCAGCCATCGGGACAGGAAGGAGCCCCAGCATTTT. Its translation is CASSHRDRKEPQHF. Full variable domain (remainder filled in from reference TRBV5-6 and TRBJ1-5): DAGVTQSPTHLIKTRGQQVTLRCSPKSGHDTVSWYQQALGQGPQFIFQYYEEEERQRGNFPDRFSGHQFPNYSSELNVNALLLGDSALYLCASSHRDRKEPQHFGDGTRLSIL.

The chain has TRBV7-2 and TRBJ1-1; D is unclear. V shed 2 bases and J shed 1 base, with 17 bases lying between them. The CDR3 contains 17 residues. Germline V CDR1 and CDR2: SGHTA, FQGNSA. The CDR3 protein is CASSLRGSYGGNTEAFF. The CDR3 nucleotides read TGTGCCAGCAGCTTAAGAGGATCCTACGGCGGGAACACTGAAGCTTTCTTT.

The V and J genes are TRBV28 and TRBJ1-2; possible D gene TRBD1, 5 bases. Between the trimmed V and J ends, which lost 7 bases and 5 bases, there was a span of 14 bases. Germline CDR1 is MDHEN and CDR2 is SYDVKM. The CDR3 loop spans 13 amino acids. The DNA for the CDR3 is TGTGCCAGCAATGACTGGGGACTATATGGCTACACCTTC. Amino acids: CASNDWGLYGYTF.

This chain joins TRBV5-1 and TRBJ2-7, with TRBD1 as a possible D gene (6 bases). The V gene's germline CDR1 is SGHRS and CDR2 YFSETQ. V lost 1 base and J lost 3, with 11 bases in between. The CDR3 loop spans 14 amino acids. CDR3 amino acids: CASSLRDTNYEQYF. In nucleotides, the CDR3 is TGCGCCAGCAGCTTGCGGGACACAAACTACGAGCAGTACTTC.